Below are 15 T cell receptor beta chains sequenced from a single sample in a study of T cell responses to AZD1222 COVID-19 vaccine. Assay: immunoSEQ multiplex PCR; the TCRdb copy retains only in-frame clones and omits some. The sample includes around 84,000 clones, under 95% of them seen just once. The specimen was peripheral blood, collected on day 0 of MenACWY control vaccination. These receptors were obtained from an adult in good health.

The V gene is TRBV19, the J gene TRBJ2-1, with D possibly called TRBD1 or TRBD2 (5 bases each). V lost 9 bases to trimming and J lost 5 bases, with 20 bases between them. The germline CDR1 and CDR2 sequences are LNHDA and SQIVND (reference sequence). This CDR3 spans 15 amino acids. CDR3 region: CASRNRPGPNNEQFF. CDR3 DNA sequence: TGTGCCAGCCGAAACCGACCGGGACCAAACAATGAGCAGTTCTTC.

V is TRBV3-1 (or the pseudogene TRBV3-2) and J is TRBJ2-7, with 7 bases that match TRBD1. The CDR3 has 14 amino acids. From germline, CDR1 is LGHDT and CDR2 YNNKEL (reference sequence). The ends lost 5 bases at V and 0 bases at J; junction bases unmatched: 4. The CDR3 loop reads CASSYDRVSYEQYF. The CDR3 DNA is TGTGCCAGCAGCTACGACAGGGTCTCCTACGAGCAGTACTTC.

The V gene is TRBV7-3, the J gene TRBJ2-5; D call uncertain. This CDR3 spans 13 amino acids. V lost 1 base, J lost 5 bases, and 8 bases lay in between. Per germline, CDR1 SGHTA and CDR2 FQGTGA. The CDR3 loop reads CASSLNQLETQYF. CDR3 bases: TGTGCCAGCAGCTTAAACCAGCTGGAGACCCAGTACTTC. Looking up the rest from reference TRBV7-3 and TRBJ2-5 gives the full variable domain: GAGVSQTPSNKVTEKGKYVELRCDPISGHTALYWYRQSLGQGPEFLIYFQGTGAADDSGLPNDRFFAVRPEGSVSTLKIQRTERGDSAVYLCASSLNQLETQYFGPGTRLLVL.

This sequence joins TRBV7-9 and TRBJ2-7, with D possibly being TRBD2 (6 bases). From germline, CDR1 is SEHNR and CDR2 FQNEAQ (reference sequence). This CDR3 has 13 residues. V lost 6 bases, J lost 1 base, and 10 bases lay in between. The CDR3 sequence: CASRGDLSYEQYF. The DNA of the CDR3 is TGTGCCAGCAGGGGGGACTTATCCTACGAGCAGTACTTC.

The CDR3: CASTRLGVGTEAFF. Written as DNA, the CDR3 is TGTGCCAGCACCCGCTTGGGGGTAGGCACTGAAGCTTTCTTT. The V call is TRBV6-6, the J call TRBJ1-1, with D tentatively TRBD1 (5 bases). This CDR3 region has 14 residues. Germline CDR1 is MNHNY and CDR2 is SVGAGI (reference sequence). Trimming stripped 7 bases from V and 4 bases from J, with 16 bases between.

The chain employs TRBV6-5 and TRBJ2-7; D is ambiguous. Germline CDR1 MNHEY, CDR2 SVGAGI. With 2 bases removed from V and 7 bases from J, the gap between germline ends came to 9 bases. The length of the CDR3 is 12 residues. The CDR3: CASSYPGREQYF. The CDR3 DNA sequence: TGTGCCAGCAGTTACCCTGGCCGGGAGCAGTACTTC.

The V and J genes are TRBV11-1 and TRBJ2-2; TRBD1 might be the D (6 bases). The CDR3 contains 13 residues. Deletions cut 5 bases from V and 12 bases from J, with 16 bases between. Germline CDR1 and CDR2: SGHAT and FQDESV (reference sequence). This CDR3 is CASSPQFQGKLFF. CDR3 nucleotides: TGTGCCAGCAGCCCCCAATTTCAGGGGAAGCTGTTTTTT.

This clone was counted once. This chain uses TRBV6-1 with TRBJ2-6; TRBD1 is a possible D gene (7 bases). Trimming removed 1 base from V and 0 bases from J, with 10 bases in between. The CDR3 loop spans 17 amino acids. The germline V gene encodes CDR1 MNHNS and CDR2 SASEGT. The CDR3 DNA follows: TGTGCCAGCAGTGAAGGACAGGGACTCTCTGGGGCCAACGTCCTGACTTTC. It specifies CASSEGQGLSGANVLTF.

This sequence joins TRBV21-1 and TRBJ2-2; TRBD1 is taken as the D call from the table, unchecked against the DNA. TRBV21-1 is termed a pseudogene. The CDR3 runs 14 residues. CDR3 region: CASSKAQNTGELFF. CDR3 coding DNA: TGTGCCAGCAGCAAAGCCCAGAACACCGGGGAGCTGTTTTTT.

CDR3 coding DNA: TGTGCCAGCAGGAGGGACAGCGCTCTCTACACTGAAGCTTTCTTT. This encodes CASRRDSALYTEAFF. V is TRBV6-5 and J is TRBJ1-1; 7 nucleotides align to TRBD1. Germline CDR1 MNHEY, CDR2 SVGAGI. The CDR3 consists of 15 residues. The V gene end was trimmed by 6 bases and the J gene end by 3 bases; junction bases not matched to a gene: 10.

V is TRBV6-2 or TRBV6-3 and J is TRBJ2-5; 10 positions match TRBD2. V was pared by 6 bases and J by 7 bases, with 20 bases of the junction left unmatched. Germline assignment: CDR1 MNHEY and CDR2 SVGEGT. The CDR3 loop spans 18 amino acids. This CDR3 is CASSDRDWASGRPRTQYF. CDR3 DNA: TGTGCCAGCAGCGACAGGGATTGGGCTAGCGGGAGACCCCGGACCCAGTACTTC.

This chain joins TRBV30 and TRBJ1-1; D call uncertain. V was cut by 3 bases and J by 8 bases, with 10 bases left in between. CDR1 and CDR2 (germline): GTSNPN, SVGIG (reference sequence). CDR3 length: 11 residues. CDR3: CAWSYSGEAFF. The CDR3 DNA is TGTGCCTGGAGCTACTCTGGGGAAGCTTTCTTT.

The chain joins TRBV19 to TRBJ2-3; 9 bases agree with TRBD2. Germline-derived CDR1 and CDR2 are LNHDA and SQIVND (reference sequence). The CDR3 is made up of 15 amino acids. Trimming took 5 bases from V and 2 from J; bases not matched to a gene: 5. This CDR3 is CASSGVAGVTDTQYF. For the CDR3, the DNA is TGTGCCAGTAGTGGGGTAGCGGGAGTCACAGATACGCAGTATTTT.

This chain joins TRBV7-6 and TRBJ2-1, with D unclear. Deletions cut 2 bases from V and 2 bases from J, with 10 bases between. CDR1 is SGHVS and CDR2 is FNYEAQ in the germline V gene. The CDR3 has 15 residues. The chain's CDR3 is CASSLMGSTYNEQFF. Written as DNA, the CDR3 is TGTGCCAGCAGCTTAATGGGTTCCACCTACAATGAGCAGTTCTTC.

The chain recombines TRBV28 with TRBJ2-1, with TRBD2 matching 12 bases. Germline trimming cut 6 bases from V and 0 bases from J; bases unmatched to any gene: 12. The CDR3 is 19 residues long. Germline lookup yields CDR1 MDHEN and CDR2 SYDVKM. The CDR3 region has the DNA TGTGCCAGCAGCATATCGGGACTAGCGGGTGAGAGCTCCTACAATGAGCAGTTCTTC. The encoded protein is CASSISGLAGESSYNEQFF.